The 14 T cell receptor beta chains listed next were all sequenced from one sample in a study of blood T cell repertoires in COVID-19. Sequencing was performed with immunoSEQ multiplex PCR; in TCRdb, only in-frame clones are kept and a portion is missing. Of around 110,000 clones detected, over 75% appear once; the ten largest clones hold 1.8%. Sequencing input: peripheral blood. The receptor source for this set is a human donor with active COVID-19. The donor label of this sample is uncertain.

The rearrangement joins TRBV11-2 to TRBJ2-1; TRBD2 is a possible D gene (5 bases). This CDR3 is built from 15 residues. CDR1 is SGHAT and CDR2 is FQNNGV in the germline V gene. The V end lost 8 bases, the J end lost 3 bases, and 17 bases lay between the germline ends. The CDR3 is CASSSGEYHYNEQFF. The CDR3 DNA reads as TGTGCCAGCTCGTCCGGGGAGTACCACTACAATGAGCAGTTCTTC.

The chain couples TRBV29-1 to TRBJ2-5; 8 nucleotides match TRBD1. V was pared by 7 bases and J by 4 bases, with 8 bases of the junction left unmatched. This CDR3 is 13 amino acids long. The germline V gene encodes CDR1 SQVTM and CDR2 ANQGSEA. The CDR3: CSGWAGGAETQYF. The DNA for the CDR3 is TGCAGCGGATGGGCAGGGGGCGCAGAGACCCAGTACTTC.

The V call is TRBV19, the J call TRBJ1-5, with 11 bases aligning to TRBD1. With V trimmed by 4 bases and J by 4 bases, 6 bases remained unmatched. In germline, CDR1 is LNHDA, CDR2 SQIVND (reference sequence). The CDR3 loop spans 16 amino acids. The CDR3 bases are TGTGCCAGTAGTACGAGGGGGACAGGGGGTAATCAGCCCCAGCATTTT. The encoded protein is CASSTRGTGGNQPQHF.

The chain is built from TRBV9 and TRBJ2-7; D possibly corresponds to TRBD1 (6 bases). Germline V gene sequence: CDR1 SGDLS, CDR2 YYNGEE. V was cut by 3 bases and J by 2 bases, with 12 bases left in between. The CDR3 extends over 14 amino acids. This CDR3 is CASSGRDNPYEQYF. CDR3 nucleotide sequence: TGTGCCAGCAGCGGCCGGGACAACCCCTACGAGCAGTACTTC.

The chain links TRBV25-1 to TRBJ1-6, with 8 positions matching TRBD1. Germline trimming cut 8 bases from V and 3 bases from J; bases unmatched to any gene: 3. Germline V gives CDR1 MGHDK, CDR2 SYGVNS. The CDR3 length is 14 residues. CDR3 DNA sequence: TGTGCCAGCGGAGGGACAGGCTATAATTCACCCCTCCACTTT. It is translated as CASGGTGYNSPLHF.

V is TRBV7-2 and J is TRBJ1-1; 9 bases are shared with TRBD1. Losses at the gene ends were 5 bases for V and 3 bases for J; bases not matched to a gene: 7. Per germline, CDR1 SGHTA and CDR2 FQGNSA. The CDR3 totals 15 residues. CDR3 loop: CASSIRQGVYTEAFF. The CDR3 DNA reads TGTGCCAGCAGCATTAGACAGGGGGTTTACACTGAAGCTTTCTTT.

The CDR3 is CASSYAGTGNEKLFF. The CDR3 DNA reads as TGTGCCAGCAGTTACGCCGGGACAGGGAATGAAAAACTGTTTTTT. The rearrangement joins TRBV6-2 or TRBV6-3 to TRBJ1-4, with 9 bases lining up with TRBD1. Germline V gene sequence: CDR1 MNHEY, CDR2 SVGEGT. The ends lost 2 bases at V and 5 bases at J; junction bases unmatched: 3. The CDR3 runs to 15 residues.

This chain connects TRBV12-3 or TRBV12-4 to TRBJ2-1; 7 nucleotides match TRBD1. This CDR3 has 13 residues. The V segment lost 7 bases and the J segment 4 bases; nucleotides outside the gene matches: 4. CDR3 amino acids: CASTKGQYNEQFF. The DNA of the CDR3 is TGTGCCAGCACCAAGGGACAGTACAATGAGCAGTTCTTC.

The rearrangement links TRBV5-6 to TRBJ1-2, with TRBD1 matching 11 bases. In germline, CDR1 is SGHDT, CDR2 YYEEEE. The CDR3 consists of 15 residues. Unmatched junction bases numbered 9, after V lost 4 bases and J lost 7 bases. CDR3 region: CASSLGQGASSGYTF. The CDR3 region has the DNA TGTGCCAGCAGCCTAGGACAGGGGGCTAGCAGTGGCTACACCTTC.

Details on this clone: This sample also contains other DNA sequences that code for the same CDR3. The V and J genes are TRBV7-2 and TRBJ2-7, with TRBD2 matching 8 bases. The CDR3 is 13 amino acids. The junction had 4 bases not matched to a gene; V was cut back by 6 bases and J by 3 bases. Germline V gives CDR1 SGHTA, CDR2 FQGNSA. The CDR3 DNA sequence: TGTGCCAGCAGTTCAACTAGCGGCTACGAGCAGTACTTC. The encoded protein is CASSSTSGYEQYF.

The chain is built from TRBV15 and TRBJ1-1; D unresolved. Germline V gene sequence: CDR1 LNHNV, CDR2 YYDKDF (reference sequence). This CDR3 is built from 17 residues. Trimming removed 0 bases from V and 7 bases from J, with 21 bases in between. CDR3 coding DNA: TGTGCCACCAGCAGAGATCGGATAGTTATCCGAGAGCGTGAAGCTTTCTTT. Translated, it gives CATSRDRIVIREREAFF.

The rearrangement links TRBV7-5 to TRBJ2-2; the tabulated D call, TRBD2, remains unverified against the DNA. TRBV7-5 is deemed a pseudogene. The CDR3 covers 18 residues. CDR3 DNA sequence: TGTGTCAGAAGCCAACTACAGTTCGGGGGAAGGGACACCGGGGAGCTGTTTTTT. Its protein is CVRSQLQFGGRDTGELFF.

The V gene is TRBV30, the J gene TRBJ1-5, with D uncertain. CDR1 is GTSNPN, CDR2 SVGIG, per germline (reference sequence). The CDR3 is made up of 14 amino acids. The V end was cut by 1 base, the J end by 3 bases, with 10 bases between. The CDR3 DNA follows: TGTGCCTGGAGTGATTCGGGGATCAATCAGCCCCAGCATTTT. It codes for CAWSDSGINQPQHF. The full variable domain, completed using reference TRBV30 and TRBJ1-5, is SQTIHQWPATLVQPVGSPLSLECTVEGTSNPNLYWYRQAAGRGLQLLFYSVGIGQISSEVPQNLSASRPQDRQFILSSKKLLLSDSGFYLCAWSDSGINQPQHFGDGTRLSIL.

The table lists this clone with a count of one. This sequence joins TRBV10-3 and TRBJ2-2; a weak D match, TRBD1 (6 bases). With 2 bases removed from V and 5 bases from J, the gap between germline ends came to 12 bases. The CDR3 is 15 amino acids. CDR1 is ENHRY and CDR2 is SYGVKD in the germline V gene. The CDR3 here is CAISEKGQVTGELFF. The DNA for the CDR3 is TGTGCCATCAGTGAGAAGGGACAAGTAACCGGGGAGCTGTTTTTT.